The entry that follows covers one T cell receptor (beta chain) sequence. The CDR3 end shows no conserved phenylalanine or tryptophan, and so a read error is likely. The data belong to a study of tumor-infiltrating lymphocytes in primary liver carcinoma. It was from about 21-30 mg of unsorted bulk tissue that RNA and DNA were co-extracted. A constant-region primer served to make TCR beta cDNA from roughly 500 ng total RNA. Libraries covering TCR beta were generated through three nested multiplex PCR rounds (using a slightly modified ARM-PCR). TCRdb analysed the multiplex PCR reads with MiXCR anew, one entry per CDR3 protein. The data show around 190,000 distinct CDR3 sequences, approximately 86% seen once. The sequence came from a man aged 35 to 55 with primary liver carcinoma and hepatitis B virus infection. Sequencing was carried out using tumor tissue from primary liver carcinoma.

The CDR3 loop is CSVTPTWLHEQYL. CDR3 nucleotides: TGCAGCGTTACCCCGACATGGCTCCACGAGCAGTACCTC. V gene TRBV29-1 combines with J gene TRBJ2-7, with no clear D. Germline V gene sequence: CDR1 SQVTM, CDR2 ANQGSEA. V gave up 5 bases and J gave up 5 bases, with 16 bases separating them. The CDR3 is 13 amino acids.